This TCR beta chain derives from a study of blood T cell repertoires in COVID-19. About the research overall: The United States, Italy and Spain supplied acute and convalescent COVID-19 samples. The analysed material was cDNA or gDNA that came from T cells, B-cell-depleted T cells, or PBMCs.

Authors' analysis steps: Amplification of reference gene primers was used by the study to estimate nucleated cell counts. Profiled with immunoSEQ multiplex PCR; TCRdb holds only in-frame clones, not every one. V, J and clone size were drawn from that table, and D and trimming were deduced from the DNA. The sample holds about 95,000 clones, around 86% seen once. This clone came up once. The CDR3 runs to 15 residues. Germline CDR1 reads MNHNS; CDR2 reads SASEGT. The V end lost 0 bases, the J end lost 8 bases, and 16 bases lay between the germline ends. This TCR was recovered from a woman between 65 and 79 years old with acute or convalescent COVID-19. The chain joins TRBV6-1 to TRBJ1-2; a weak D match, TRBD1 (5 bases). Sequencing was done on a sample of peripheral blood. Here the CDR3 DNA reads TGTGCCAGCAGTGAAGCCGCAGGGATCGTTCGGGGCTACACCTTC. Its protein product is CASSEAAGIVRGYTF.